The T cell receptor (beta chain) described here comes from a study of follicular helper T cells after annual influenza vaccination (dated 2017 in TCRdb). Broadly, across the study: After each seasonal influenza vaccination, blood samples were collected on days 0, 7 and 28. To study recall of cTfh clones, some subjects were followed through successive annual vaccinations in the 2013-2014, 2014-2015 and 2015-2016 seasons. One week after vaccination, a second recruited cohort of 12 to 13 subjects (Table S1) displayed a similar ICOS+CD38+ cTfh response. Multi-year samples were available from six subjects, with four subjects covering two vaccination seasons and two subjects covering three seasons. Samples from 2013-2014 were cryopreserved, whereas samples from about 2015 were processed immediately after collection. The investigation overall reported the following: Day 7 ICOS+CD38+ clones were most often found later in ICOS-CD38- cTfh, suggesting that subset may serve as a memory reservoir. Productive TCRB sequences were recovered from only roughly 10-22% of analyzed cells, so rare clonotypes could not be sampled. With successive annual vaccinations, a recurrent oligoclonal ICOS+CD38+ cTfh response was recalled, and this response contained tetramer and AIM influenza-specific clonotypes. ICOS+CD38+ cTfh clonality correlated with the frequency of that population, and its change correlated with the change in circulating plasmablast frequency.

Library creation used the immunoSEQ multiplex PCR assay. Adaptive Biotechnologies carried out TCRB amplification, library preparation, sequencing and preliminary bioinformatics at Survey level resolution. For TCRB sequencing, genomic DNA from the sorted cTfh populations was amplified by multiplex PCR. Under the source paper's analysis protocol: Clonality was calculated in R as 1 minus normalized Shannon entropy, and the Gini index was computed with the R package ineq. Overlap score was defined as the summed counts of shared sequences divided by the total counts of all sequences in both compared samples. Significance of shared clonotypes was assessed by Fisher's exact test, with a theoretical repertoire of 10^7 TCRB sequences assumed. Sourced from immuneACCESS, this table was stored by TCRdb with only in-frame sequences that have V and J called. A share of the clones is absent; for the studies checked, an unresolved V gene accounts for under half, and the remainder has no known explanation. V and J calls and clone size follow that table, whereas D and trimming were derived from the DNA. This sample comprises about 6,800 clones, 88% of them detected only once. Approximately 0.69% of the sample comes from the top ten.

As concerns this clone: The antigen this receptor binds is unknown. The record has no base qualities; no much larger clone is one base away.

According to the study, the label for this sample's time point signals: 2015-2016 season, 7 days after influenza vaccination. Seasonal inactivated influenza vaccine (Fluvarix) was administered to adults, and sorted blood CD4 subsets were tracked by TCRB sequencing before and after vaccination. To be eligible, subjects had to be community-dwelling and could not have received an influenza vaccine during the previous 6 months. Reasons for exclusion included contraindications to influenza vaccine, substance abuse, HIV/AIDS, active malignancy, immunomodulatory medication, and active illness such as respiratory infection. Per time point, between roughly 35 and 100 mL of blood was sampled. Non-naive CD4+CXCR5+PD-1+ cells were defined as circulating Tfh and were sorted into ICOS+CD38+ and ICOS-CD38- fractions. PBMC were isolated using Ficoll-Paque PLUS or SepMate separation. Before DNA extraction, cell subsets were sorted from PBMC on a BD FACS Aria.

Sample: CXCR5+ CD38- circulating T follicular helper cells from blood, taken 7 days after influenza vaccination. Taken with the paper, the label for cell subset or site translates to: circulating Tfh, non-naive CD4+CXCR5+PD-1+ (ICOS+CD38+ or ICOS-CD38-). The TCR comes from an adult who received the influenza vaccine.

The CDR3 sequence is CASSYSTPKNTEAFF. Here is the DNA: TGTGCCAGCAGTTACTCGACTCCGAAGAACACTGAAGCTTTCTTT. The rearrangement combines TRBV6-5 with TRBJ1-1; there is no confident call for the D gene. Inclusive of the bounding cysteine and phenylalanine, the CDR3 is 15 residues long. CDR3 DNA is the only sequence kept; it has 45 bases, read in frame from the first base. Via the germline V gene, CDR1 is MNHEY and CDR2 SVGAGI. Relative to germline, V is 0 bases shorter and J is 1 base shorter, with 9 bases between their ends.